Presented here are 5 T cell receptor beta chains from one specimen sequenced in a study of cytomegalovirus exposure and HLA in healthy donors. The PCR used 60 Vbeta and 13 Jbeta primers. The repertoire was sequenced with immunoSEQ multiplex PCR; TCRdb's copy has only in-frame clones and lacks some. Of more than 140,000 clones listed, around 79% are singletons. The specimen sequenced was PBMCs. The origin of the receptors is a man under 40 in good health and CMV-seropositive.

Details on this clone: One junction end does not reproduce the germline sequence, and a read error may be involved. The rearrangement links TRBV7-9 to TRBJ2-6, with 8 bases fitting TRBD2. Germline CDR1 is SEHNR and CDR2 is FQNEAQ (reference sequence). There are 18 residues in the CDR3. CDR3 nucleotide sequence: TGTTCCAGCAGCTTAGCTACGGGGGGGAGCTCTGGGGCCAACGTCCTGACTTTC. It specifies CSSSLATGGSSGANVLTF.

V gene TRBV14 combines with J gene TRBJ1-1; no clear D. The V gene lost 6 bases and the J gene lost 1 base, with 9 bases spanning the gap. CDR1 is SGHDN, CDR2 FVKESK, per germline. There are 13 residues in the CDR3. The CDR3 loop is CASRERGNTEAFF. In DNA form, the CDR3 reads TGTGCCAGCAGAGAGCGGGGGAACACTGAAGCTTTCTTT.

This clone was seen just once. The CDR3 nucleotides read TGTGCCAGCAGTTTCCCCGGAGGGAACACTGAAGCTTTCTTT. This encodes CASSFPGGNTEAFF. V is TRBV28 and J is TRBJ1-1; D gene unclear. The V end lost 3 bases, the J end lost 1 base, and 9 bases lay between the germline ends. The CDR3 loop spans 14 amino acids. The germline V gene has CDR1 MDHEN and CDR2 SYDVKM.

V and J are TRBV18 and TRBJ2-2; TRBD2 might be the D (6 bases). Germline CDR1 KGHSH, CDR2 LQKENI. The V gene lost 3 bases and the J gene lost 1 base, with 9 bases spanning the gap. The length of the CDR3 is 15 residues. The chain's CDR3 is CASSPREKNTGELFF. In DNA form, the CDR3 reads TGTGCCAGCTCACCTCGGGAGAAGAACACCGGGGAGCTGTTTTTT.

The chain has TRBV5-1 and TRBJ2-1; 10 bases are shared with TRBD2. The CDR3 sequence is 15 residues long. The V and J ends lost 4 bases and 4 bases, in that order; junction bases with no gene match: 5. In germline, CDR1 is SGHRS, CDR2 YFSETQ. The CDR3 is CASSTRTSGYNEQFF. DNA for the CDR3: TGCGCCAGCAGCACCCGGACTAGCGGTTACAATGAGCAGTTCTTC.